This T cell receptor beta chain originates from a study of blood T cell repertoires in COVID-19. This clone was seen just once. Here immunoSEQ multiplex PCR was the method, and the copy in TCRdb shows in-frame clones only, minus some. The data hold 140,000 to 150,000 clones, with around nine tenths observed a single time. Trimming cost V 3 bases and J 5 bases, with 13 bases left between them. Germline V gives CDR1 SGHTA, CDR2 FQGNSA. The CDR3 sequence is 14 residues long. The gene calls are TRBV7-2 and TRBJ2-5; no firm D call. The sequenced sample consisted of peripheral blood. This receptor was taken from a man aged 55 to 69 with active or convalescent COVID-19. The CDR3 loop is CASSFFLGRETQYF. CDR3 nucleotide sequence: TGTGCCAGCAGCTTTTTCCTAGGAAGGGAGACCCAGTACTTC.